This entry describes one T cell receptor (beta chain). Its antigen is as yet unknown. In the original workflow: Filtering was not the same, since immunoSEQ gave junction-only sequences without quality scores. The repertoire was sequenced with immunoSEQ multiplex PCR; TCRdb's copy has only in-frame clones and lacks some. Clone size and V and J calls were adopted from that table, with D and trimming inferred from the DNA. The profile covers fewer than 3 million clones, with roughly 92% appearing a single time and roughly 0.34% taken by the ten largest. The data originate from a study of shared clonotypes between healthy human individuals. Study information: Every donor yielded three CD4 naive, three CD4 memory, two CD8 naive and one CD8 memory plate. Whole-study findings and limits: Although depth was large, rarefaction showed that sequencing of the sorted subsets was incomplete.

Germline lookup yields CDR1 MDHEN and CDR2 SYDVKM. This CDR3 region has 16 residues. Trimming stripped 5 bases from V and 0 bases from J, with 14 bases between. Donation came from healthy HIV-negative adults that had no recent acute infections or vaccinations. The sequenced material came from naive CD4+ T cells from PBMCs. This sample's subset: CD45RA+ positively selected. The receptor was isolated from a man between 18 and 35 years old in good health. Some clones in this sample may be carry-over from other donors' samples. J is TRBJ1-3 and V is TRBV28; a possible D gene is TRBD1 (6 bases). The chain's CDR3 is CASSRTVGGSGNTIYF. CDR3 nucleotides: TGTGCCAGCAGTCGCACGGTAGGGGGCTCTGGAAACACCATATATTTT.